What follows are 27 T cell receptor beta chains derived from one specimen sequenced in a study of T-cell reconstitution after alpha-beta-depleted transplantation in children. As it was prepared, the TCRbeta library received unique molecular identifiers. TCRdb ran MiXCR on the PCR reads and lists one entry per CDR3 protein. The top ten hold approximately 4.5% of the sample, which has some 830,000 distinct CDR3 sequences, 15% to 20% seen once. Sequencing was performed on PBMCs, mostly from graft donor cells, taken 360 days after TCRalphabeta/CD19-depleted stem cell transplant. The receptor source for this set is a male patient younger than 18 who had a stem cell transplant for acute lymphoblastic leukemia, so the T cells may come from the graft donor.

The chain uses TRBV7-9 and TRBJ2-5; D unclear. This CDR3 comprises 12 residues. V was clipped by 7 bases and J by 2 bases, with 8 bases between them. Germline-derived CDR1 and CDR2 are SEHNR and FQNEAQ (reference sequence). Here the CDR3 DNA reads TGTGCCAGCATTAGTATGCAAGAGACCCAGTACTTC. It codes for CASISMQETQYF.

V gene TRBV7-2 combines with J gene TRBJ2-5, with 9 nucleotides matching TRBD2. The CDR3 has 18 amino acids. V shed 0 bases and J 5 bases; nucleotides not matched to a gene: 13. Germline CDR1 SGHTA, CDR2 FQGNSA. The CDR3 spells CASSLAGMVAGVWETQYF. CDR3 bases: TGTGCCAGCAGCTTAGCGGGGATGGTAGCGGGAGTTTGGGAGACCCAGTACTTC. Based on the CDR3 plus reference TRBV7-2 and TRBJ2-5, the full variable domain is GAGVSQSPSNKVTEKGKDVELRCDPISGHTALYWYRQSLGQGLEFLIYFQGNSAPDKSGLPSDRFSAERTGGSVSTLTIQRTQQEDSAVYLCASSLAGMVAGVWETQYFGPGTRLLVL.

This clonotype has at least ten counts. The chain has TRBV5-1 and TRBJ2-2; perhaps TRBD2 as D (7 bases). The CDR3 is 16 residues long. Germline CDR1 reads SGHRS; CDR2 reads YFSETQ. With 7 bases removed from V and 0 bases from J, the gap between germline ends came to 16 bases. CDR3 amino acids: CASDGGGLPNTGELFF. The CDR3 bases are TGCGCCAGCGACGGCGGGGGCCTTCCGAACACCGGGGAGCTGTTTTTT.

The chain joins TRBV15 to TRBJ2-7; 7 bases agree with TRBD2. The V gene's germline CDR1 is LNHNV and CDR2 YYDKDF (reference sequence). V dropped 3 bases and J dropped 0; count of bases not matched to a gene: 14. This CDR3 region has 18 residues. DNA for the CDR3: TGTGCCACCAGCAGCCCCTCGATAGTCGGGGGGAGCTCCTACGAGCAGTACTTC. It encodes CATSSPSIVGGSSYEQYF.

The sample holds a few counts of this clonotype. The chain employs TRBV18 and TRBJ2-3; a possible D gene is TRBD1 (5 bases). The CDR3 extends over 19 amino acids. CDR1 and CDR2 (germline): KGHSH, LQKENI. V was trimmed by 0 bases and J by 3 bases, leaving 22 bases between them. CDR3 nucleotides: TGTGCCAGCTCACCACCACTACAGGAGTCCCCTCCCCTTACAGATACGCAGTATTTT. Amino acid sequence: CASSPPLQESPPLTDTQYF.

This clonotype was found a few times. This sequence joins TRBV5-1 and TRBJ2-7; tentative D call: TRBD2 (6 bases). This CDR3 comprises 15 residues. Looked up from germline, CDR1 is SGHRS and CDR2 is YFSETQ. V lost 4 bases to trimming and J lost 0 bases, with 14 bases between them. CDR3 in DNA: TGCGCCAGCAGCCGAGGGGACTCCCTCTCCTACGAGCAGTACTTC. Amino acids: CASSRGDSLSYEQYF.

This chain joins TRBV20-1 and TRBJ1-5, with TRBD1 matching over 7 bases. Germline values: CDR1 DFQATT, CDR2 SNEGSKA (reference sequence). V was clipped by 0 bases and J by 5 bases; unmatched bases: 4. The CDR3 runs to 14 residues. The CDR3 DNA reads TGCAGTGCTAGAGATCTGAGGGGGCATCAGCCCCAGCATTTT. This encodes CSARDLRGHQPQHF.

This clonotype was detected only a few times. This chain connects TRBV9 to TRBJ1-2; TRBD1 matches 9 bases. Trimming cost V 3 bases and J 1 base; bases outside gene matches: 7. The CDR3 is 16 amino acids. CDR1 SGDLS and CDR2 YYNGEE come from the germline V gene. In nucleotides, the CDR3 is TGTGCCAGCAGCGGAGACAGGGGGGAGGGTAACTATGGCTACACCTTC. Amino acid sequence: CASSGDRGEGNYGYTF. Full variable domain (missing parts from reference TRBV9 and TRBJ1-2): DSGVTQTPKHLITATGQRVTLRCSPRSGDLSVYWYQQSLDQGLQFLIQYYNGEERAKGNILERFSAQQFPDLHSELNLSSLELGDSALYFCASSGDRGEGNYGYTFGSGTRLTVV.

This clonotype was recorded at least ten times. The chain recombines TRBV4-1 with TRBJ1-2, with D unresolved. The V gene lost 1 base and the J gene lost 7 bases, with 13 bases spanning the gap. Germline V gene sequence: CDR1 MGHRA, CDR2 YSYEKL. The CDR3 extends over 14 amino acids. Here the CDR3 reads CASSQGEGLGGYTF. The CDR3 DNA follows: TGCGCCAGCAGCCAAGGGGAGGGTCTGGGTGGCTACACCTTC.

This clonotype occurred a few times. CDR3 residues: CSAWTSGRPYEQYF. CDR3 bases: TGCAGTGCCTGGACTAGCGGGAGACCCTACGAGCAGTACTTC. The chain links TRBV20-1 to TRBJ2-7; TRBD2 aligns across 13 bases. The junction had 4 bases not matched to a gene; V was cut back by 6 bases and J by 2 bases. This CDR3 is 14 amino acids long. Germline assignment: CDR1 DFQATT and CDR2 SNEGSKA (reference sequence).

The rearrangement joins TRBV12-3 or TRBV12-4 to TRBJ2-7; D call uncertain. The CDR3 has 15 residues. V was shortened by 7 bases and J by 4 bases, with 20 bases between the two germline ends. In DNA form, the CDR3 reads TGTGCCAGCACCCTGGAACTCCTGAAACAATACGAGCAGTACTTC. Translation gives CASTLELLKQYEQYF.

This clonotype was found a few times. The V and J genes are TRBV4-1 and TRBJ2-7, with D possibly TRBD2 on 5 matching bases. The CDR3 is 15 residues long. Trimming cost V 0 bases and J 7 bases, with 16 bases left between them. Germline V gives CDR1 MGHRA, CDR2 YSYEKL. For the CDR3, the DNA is TGCGCCAGCAGCCAAGATATGGGCGGGCCGGGTGAGCAGTACTTC. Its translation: CASSQDMGGPGEQYF.

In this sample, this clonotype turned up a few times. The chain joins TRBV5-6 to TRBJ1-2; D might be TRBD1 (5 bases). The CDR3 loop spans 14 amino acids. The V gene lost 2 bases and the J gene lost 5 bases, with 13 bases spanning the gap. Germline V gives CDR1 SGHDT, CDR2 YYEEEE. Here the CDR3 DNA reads TGTGCCAGCAGCTTTGGGGACGGTCTATATGGCTACACCTTC. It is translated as CASSFGDGLYGYTF.

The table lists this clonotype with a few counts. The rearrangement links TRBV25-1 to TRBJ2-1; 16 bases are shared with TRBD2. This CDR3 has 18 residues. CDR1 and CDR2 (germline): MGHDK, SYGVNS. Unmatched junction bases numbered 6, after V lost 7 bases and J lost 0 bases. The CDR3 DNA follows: TGTGCCAGCACCGGGACTAGCGGGAGGGCCTTCTCCTACAATGAGCAGTTCTTC. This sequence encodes CASTGTSGRAFSYNEQFF.

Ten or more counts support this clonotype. The CDR3 DNA follows: TGCAGTGCTAGACTAGCGGGAGGATACACCGGGGAGCTGTTTTTT. This sequence encodes CSARLAGGYTGELFF. This chain joins TRBV20-1 and TRBJ2-2; 11 nucleotides line up with TRBD2. V trimming: 2 bases; J trimming: 3 bases; junction bases outside the gene matches: 2. Germline CDR1 is DFQATT and CDR2 is SNEGSKA (reference sequence). The CDR3 contains 15 residues.

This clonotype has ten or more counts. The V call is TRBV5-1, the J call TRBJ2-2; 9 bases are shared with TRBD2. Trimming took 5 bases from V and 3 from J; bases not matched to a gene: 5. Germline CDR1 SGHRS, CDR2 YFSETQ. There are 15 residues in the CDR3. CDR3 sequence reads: CASRVTSGYTGELFF. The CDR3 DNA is TGCGCCAGCAGGGTGACTAGCGGTTACACCGGGGAGCTGTTTTTT.

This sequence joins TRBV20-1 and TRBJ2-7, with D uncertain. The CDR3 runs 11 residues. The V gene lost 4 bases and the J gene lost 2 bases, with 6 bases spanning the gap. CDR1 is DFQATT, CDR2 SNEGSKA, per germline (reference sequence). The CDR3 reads CSATETYEQYF. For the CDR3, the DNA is TGCAGTGCTACAGAAACCTACGAGCAGTACTTC.

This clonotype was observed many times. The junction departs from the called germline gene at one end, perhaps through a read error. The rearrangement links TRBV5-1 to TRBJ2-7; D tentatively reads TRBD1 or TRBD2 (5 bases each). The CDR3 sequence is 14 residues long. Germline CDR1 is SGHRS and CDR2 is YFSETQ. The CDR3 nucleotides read TGTGCCAGCAGTTTAGGGACCGGAAGGTACGAGCAGTACTTC. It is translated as CASSLGTGRYEQYF.

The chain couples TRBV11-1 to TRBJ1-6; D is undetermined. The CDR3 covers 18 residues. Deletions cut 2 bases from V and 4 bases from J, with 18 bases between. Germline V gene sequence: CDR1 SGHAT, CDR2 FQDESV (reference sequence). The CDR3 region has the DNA TGTGCCAGCAGCTTATCCAATGGGCCAGGTGTTTATAATTCACCCCTCCACTTT. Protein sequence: CASSLSNGPGVYNSPLHF.

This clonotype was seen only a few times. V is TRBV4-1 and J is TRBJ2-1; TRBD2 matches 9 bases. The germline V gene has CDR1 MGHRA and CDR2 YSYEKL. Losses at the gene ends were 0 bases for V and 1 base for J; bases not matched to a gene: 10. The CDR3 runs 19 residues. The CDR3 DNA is TGCGCCAGCAGCCAAGATCGGGGTGCGGGAGGGAGGTCCTACAATGAGCAGTTCTTC. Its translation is CASSQDRGAGGRSYNEQFF.

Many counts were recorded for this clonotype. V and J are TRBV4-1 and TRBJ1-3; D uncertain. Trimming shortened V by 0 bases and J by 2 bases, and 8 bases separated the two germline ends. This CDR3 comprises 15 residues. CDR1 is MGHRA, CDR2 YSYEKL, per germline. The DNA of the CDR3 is TGCGCCAGCAGCCAAGATCGCGGCCCTGGAAACACCATATATTTT. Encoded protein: CASSQDRGPGNTIYF.

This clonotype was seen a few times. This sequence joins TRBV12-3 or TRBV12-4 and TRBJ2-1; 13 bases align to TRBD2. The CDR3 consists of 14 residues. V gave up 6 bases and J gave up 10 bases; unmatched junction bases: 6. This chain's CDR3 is CASSRTSGSWEQFF. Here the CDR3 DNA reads TGTGCCAGCAGCCGGACTAGCGGGAGTTGGGAGCAGTTCTTC.

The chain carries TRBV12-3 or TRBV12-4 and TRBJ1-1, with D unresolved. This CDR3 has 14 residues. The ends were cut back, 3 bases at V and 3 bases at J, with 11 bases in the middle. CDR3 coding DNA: TGTGCCAGCAGTTTTTCCCCGTATGACACTGAAGCTTTCTTT. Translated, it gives CASSFSPYDTEAFF.

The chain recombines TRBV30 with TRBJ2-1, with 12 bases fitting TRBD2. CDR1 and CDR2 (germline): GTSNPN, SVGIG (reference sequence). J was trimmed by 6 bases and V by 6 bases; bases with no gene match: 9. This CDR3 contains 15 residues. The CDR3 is CACRPSSGRVNEQFF. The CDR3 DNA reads TGTGCCTGCCGTCCTTCTAGCGGGAGGGTCAATGAGCAGTTCTTC.

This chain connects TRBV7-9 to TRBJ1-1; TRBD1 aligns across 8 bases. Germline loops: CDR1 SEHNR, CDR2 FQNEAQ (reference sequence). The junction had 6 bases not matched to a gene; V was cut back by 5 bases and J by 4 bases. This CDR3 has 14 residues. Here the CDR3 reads CASSARGLGTEAFF. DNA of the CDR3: TGTGCCAGCAGCGCCAGGGGGCTAGGCACTGAAGCTTTCTTT.

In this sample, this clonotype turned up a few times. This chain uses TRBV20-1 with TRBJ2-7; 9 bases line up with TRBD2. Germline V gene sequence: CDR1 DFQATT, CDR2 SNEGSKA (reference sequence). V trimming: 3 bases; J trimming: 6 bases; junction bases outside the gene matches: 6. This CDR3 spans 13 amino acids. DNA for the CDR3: TGCAGTGCTAGGTCTAGCGGGGTGTTCGAGCAGTACTTC. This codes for CSARSSGVFEQYF.

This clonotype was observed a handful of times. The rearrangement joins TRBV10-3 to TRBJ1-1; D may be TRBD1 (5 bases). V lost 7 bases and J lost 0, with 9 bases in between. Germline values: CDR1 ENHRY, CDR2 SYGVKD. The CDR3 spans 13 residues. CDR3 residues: CAIKRGVNTEAFF. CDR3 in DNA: TGTGCCATCAAGAGGGGCGTGAACACTGAAGCTTTCTTT.